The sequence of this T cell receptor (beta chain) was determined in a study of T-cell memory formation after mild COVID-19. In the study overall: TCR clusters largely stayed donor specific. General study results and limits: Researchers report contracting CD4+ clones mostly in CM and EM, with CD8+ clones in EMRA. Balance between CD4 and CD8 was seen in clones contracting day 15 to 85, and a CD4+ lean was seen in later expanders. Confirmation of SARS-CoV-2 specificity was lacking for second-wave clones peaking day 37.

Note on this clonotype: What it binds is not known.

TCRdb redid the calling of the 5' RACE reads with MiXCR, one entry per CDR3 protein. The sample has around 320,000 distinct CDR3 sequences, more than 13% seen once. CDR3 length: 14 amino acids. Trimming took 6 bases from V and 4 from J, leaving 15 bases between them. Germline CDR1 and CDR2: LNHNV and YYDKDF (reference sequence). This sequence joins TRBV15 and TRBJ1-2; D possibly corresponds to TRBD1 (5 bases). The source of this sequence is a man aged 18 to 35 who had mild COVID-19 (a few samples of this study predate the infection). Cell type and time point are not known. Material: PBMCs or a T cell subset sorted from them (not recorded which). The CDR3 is CATSTPGPIYGYTF. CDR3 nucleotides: TGTGCCACCAGTACACCGGGACCGATCTATGGCTACACCTTC.